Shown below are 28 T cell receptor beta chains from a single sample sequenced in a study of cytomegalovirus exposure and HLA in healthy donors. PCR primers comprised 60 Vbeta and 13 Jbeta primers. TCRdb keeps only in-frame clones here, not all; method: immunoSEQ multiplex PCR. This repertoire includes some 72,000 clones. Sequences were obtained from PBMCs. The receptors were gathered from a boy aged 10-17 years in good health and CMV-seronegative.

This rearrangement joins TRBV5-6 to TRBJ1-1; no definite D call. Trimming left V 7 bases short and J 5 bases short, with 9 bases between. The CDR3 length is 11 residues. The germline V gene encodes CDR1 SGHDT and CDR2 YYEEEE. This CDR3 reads CASGPQTEAFF. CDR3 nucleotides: TGTGCCAGCGGCCCGCAGACTGAAGCTTTCTTT.

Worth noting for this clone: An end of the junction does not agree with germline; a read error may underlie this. The CDR3 region is CASSEDRSSYNEQFF. The CDR3 nucleotides are TGCGCCAGCAGCGAAGACCGGAGCTCCTACAATGAGCAGTTCTTC. V usage is TRBV4-1 and J usage is TRBJ2-1; no clear D gene. The CDR3 is 15 residues long. The V gene's germline CDR1 is MGHRA and CDR2 YSYEKL.

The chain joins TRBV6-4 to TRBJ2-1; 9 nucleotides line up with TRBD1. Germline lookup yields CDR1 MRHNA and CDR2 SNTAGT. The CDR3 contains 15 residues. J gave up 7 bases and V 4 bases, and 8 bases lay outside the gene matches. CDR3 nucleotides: TGTGCCAGCAGTGGGGGGACAGGGCGCGGGAATGAGCAGTTCTTC. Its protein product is CASSGGTGRGNEQFF.

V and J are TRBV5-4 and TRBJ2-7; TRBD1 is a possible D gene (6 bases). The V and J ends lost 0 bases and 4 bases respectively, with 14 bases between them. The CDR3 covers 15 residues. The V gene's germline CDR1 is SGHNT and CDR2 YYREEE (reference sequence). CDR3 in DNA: TGTGCCAGCAGCTTGGCAGGGGCCCTAGGATACGAGCAGTACTTC. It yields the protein CASSLAGALGYEQYF.

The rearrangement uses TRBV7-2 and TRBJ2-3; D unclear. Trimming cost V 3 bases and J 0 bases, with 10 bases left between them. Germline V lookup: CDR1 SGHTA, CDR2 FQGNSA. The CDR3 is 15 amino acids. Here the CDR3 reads CASSFRRSSTDTQYF. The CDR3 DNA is TGTGCCAGCAGCTTCCGGCGGTCTAGCACAGATACGCAGTATTTT.

The CDR3, as DNA: TGTGCCAGCAGTGAGACAGGGGGTACTGAAGCTTTCTTT. Translating gives CASSETGGTEAFF. This rearrangement joins TRBV2 to TRBJ1-1; 9 bases align to TRBD1. Germline V lookup: CDR1 SNHLY, CDR2 FYNNEI. The CDR3 totals 13 residues. Losses at the gene ends were 3 bases for V and 5 bases for J; bases not matched to a gene: 1.

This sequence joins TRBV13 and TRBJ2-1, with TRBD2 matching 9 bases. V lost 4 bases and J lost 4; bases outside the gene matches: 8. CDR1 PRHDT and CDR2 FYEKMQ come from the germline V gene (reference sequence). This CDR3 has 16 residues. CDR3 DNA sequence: TGTGCCAGCAGCTCAAACGGCGGGGGGGGGTACAATGAGCAGTTCTTC. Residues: CASSSNGGGGYNEQFF. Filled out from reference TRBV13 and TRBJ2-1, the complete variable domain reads AAGVIQSPRHLIKEKRETATLKCYPIPRHDTVYWYQQGPGQDPQFLISFYEKMQSDKGSIPDRFSAQQFSDYHSELNMSSLELGDSALYFCASSSNGGGGYNEQFFGPGTRLTVL.

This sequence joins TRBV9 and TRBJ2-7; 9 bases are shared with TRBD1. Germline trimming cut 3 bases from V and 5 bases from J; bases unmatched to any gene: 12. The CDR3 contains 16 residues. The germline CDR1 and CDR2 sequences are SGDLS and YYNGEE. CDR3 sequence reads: CASSATSGTGIHEQYF. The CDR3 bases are TGTGCCAGCAGCGCAACCTCCGGGACAGGGATCCACGAGCAGTACTTC.

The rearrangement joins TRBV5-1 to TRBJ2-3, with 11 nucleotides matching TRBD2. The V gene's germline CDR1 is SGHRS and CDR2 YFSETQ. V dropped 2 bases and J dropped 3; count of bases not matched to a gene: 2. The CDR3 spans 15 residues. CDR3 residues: CASSFSGRATDTQYF. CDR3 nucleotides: TGCGCCAGCAGCTTTAGCGGGAGGGCTACAGATACGCAGTATTTT.

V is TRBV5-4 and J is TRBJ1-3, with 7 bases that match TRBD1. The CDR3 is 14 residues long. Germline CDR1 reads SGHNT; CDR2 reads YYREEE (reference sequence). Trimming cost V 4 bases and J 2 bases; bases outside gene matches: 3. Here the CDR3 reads CASSQQGPGNTIYF. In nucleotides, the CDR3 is TGTGCCAGCAGCCAACAGGGGCCTGGAAACACCATATATTTT.

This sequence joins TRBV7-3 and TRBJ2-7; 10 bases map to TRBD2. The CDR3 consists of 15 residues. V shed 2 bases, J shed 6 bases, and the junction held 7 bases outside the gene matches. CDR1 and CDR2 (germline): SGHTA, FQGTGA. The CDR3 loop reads CASSLQIAGGSEQYF. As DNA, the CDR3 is TGTGCCAGCAGCTTACAAATAGCGGGAGGAAGCGAGCAGTACTTC.

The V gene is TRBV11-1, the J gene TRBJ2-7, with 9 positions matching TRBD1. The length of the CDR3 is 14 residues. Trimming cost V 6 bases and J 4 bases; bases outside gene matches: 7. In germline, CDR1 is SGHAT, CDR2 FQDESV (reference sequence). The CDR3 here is CASSQPTGGYEQYF. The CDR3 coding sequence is TGTGCCAGCAGTCAACCGACAGGGGGGTACGAGCAGTACTTC.

CDR3 amino acids: CASSQGSSLGTQYF. The CDR3 DNA reads as TGCGCCAGCAGCCAAGGGAGTTCCCTAGGGACCCAGTACTTC. This chain joins TRBV4-3 and TRBJ2-5; D gene uncertain. The CDR3 covers 14 residues. V was trimmed by 1 base and J by 7 bases, leaving 13 bases between them. The germline CDR1 and CDR2 sequences are LGHNA and YSLEER.

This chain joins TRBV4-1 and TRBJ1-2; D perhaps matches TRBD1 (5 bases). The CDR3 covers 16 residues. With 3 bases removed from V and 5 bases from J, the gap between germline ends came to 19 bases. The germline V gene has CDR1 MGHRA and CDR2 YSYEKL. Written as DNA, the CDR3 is TGCGCCAGCAGCCATAAAATCCCAGGGTTTGGGTATGGCTACACCTTC. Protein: CASSHKIPGFGYGYTF.

The DNA for the CDR3 is TGCGCCAGCAGCTTAGGACAGCCCTATGGCTACACCTTC. Residues: CASSLGQPYGYTF. The V call is TRBV5-1, the J call TRBJ1-2, with D perhaps TRBD1 (6 bases). The CDR3 has 13 amino acids. CDR1 and CDR2 (germline): SGHRS, YFSETQ. Trimming removed 2 bases at V and 4 bases at J, with 9 bases between.

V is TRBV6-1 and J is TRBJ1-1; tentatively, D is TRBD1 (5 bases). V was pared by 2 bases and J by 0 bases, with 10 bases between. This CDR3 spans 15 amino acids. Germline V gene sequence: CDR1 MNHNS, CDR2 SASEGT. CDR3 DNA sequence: TGTGCCAGCAGTGAAACAAGCAGGGTGAACACTGAAGCTTTCTTT. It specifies CASSETSRVNTEAFF.

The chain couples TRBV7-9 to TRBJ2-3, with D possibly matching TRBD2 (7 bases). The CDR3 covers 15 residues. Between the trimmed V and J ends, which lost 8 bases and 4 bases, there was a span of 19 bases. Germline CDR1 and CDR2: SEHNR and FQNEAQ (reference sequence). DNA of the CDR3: TGTGCCAGCCGAAGGGAGGGGGGCCCCCCAGATACGCAGTATTTT. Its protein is CASRREGGPPDTQYF.

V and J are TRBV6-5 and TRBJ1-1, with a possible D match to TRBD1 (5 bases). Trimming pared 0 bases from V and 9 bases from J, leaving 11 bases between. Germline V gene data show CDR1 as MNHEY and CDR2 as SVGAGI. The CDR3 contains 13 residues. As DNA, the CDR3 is TGTGCCAGCAGTTACTCGGGGCAGAAAAAAGCTTTCTTT. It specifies CASSYSGQKKAFF.

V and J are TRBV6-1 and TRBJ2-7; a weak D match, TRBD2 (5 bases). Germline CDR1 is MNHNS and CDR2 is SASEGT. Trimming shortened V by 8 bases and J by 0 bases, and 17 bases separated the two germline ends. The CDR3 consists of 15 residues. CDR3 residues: CASVTTGTLSYEQYF. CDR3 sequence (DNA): TGTGCCAGCGTCACGACGGGAACCCTCTCCTACGAGCAGTACTTC.

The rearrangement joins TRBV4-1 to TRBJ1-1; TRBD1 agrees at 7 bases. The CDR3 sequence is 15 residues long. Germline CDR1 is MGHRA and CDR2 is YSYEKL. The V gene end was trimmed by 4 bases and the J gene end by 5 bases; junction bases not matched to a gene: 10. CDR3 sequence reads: CASSPPNRGSTEAFF. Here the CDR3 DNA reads TGCGCCAGCAGCCCCCCAAACAGGGGTTCAACTGAAGCTTTCTTT.

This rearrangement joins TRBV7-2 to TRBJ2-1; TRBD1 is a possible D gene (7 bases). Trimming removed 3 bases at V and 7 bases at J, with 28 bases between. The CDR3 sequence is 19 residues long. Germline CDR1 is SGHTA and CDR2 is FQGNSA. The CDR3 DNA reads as TGTGCCAGCAGCTTGAGAGACAACCTGACAGGGAGGACTCGGAATGAGCAGTTCTTC. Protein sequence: CASSLRDNLTGRTRNEQFF.

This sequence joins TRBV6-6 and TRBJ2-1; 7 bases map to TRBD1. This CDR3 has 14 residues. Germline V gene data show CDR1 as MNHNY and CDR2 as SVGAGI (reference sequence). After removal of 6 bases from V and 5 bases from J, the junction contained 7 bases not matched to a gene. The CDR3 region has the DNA TGTGCCAGCAGCATCAGAGGGGGCGACAATGAGCAGTTCTTC. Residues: CASSIRGGDNEQFF.

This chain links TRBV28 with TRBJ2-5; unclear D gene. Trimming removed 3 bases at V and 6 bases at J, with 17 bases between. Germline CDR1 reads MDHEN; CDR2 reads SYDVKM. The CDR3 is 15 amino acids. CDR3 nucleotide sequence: TGTGCCAGCAGTTTCTCTCCACCTGGGCATCAGACCCAGTACTTC. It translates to CASSFSPPGHQTQYF.

As DNA, the CDR3 is TGTGCCTCTATCGGGACAGGGACCTACGAGCAGTACTTC. This encodes CASIGTGTYEQYF. The chain carries TRBV7-8 and TRBJ2-7; 9 bases are a match to TRBD1. The CDR3 sequence is 13 residues long. V trimming: 11 bases; J trimming: 2 bases; junction bases outside the gene matches: 7. Looked up from germline, CDR1 is SGHVS and CDR2 is FQNEAQ.

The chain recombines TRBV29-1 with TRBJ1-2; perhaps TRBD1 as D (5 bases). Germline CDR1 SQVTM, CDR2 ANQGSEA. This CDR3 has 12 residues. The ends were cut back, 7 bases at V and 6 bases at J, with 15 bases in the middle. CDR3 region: CSGGQSIHGYTF. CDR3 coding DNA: TGCAGCGGCGGACAATCTATCCATGGCTACACCTTC.

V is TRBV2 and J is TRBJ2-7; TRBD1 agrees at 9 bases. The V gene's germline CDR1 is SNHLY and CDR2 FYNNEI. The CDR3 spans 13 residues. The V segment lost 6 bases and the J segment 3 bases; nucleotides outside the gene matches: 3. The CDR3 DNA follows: TGTGCCAGCAGCACGGGACAGGGCTACGAGCAGTACTTC. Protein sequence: CASSTGQGYEQYF.

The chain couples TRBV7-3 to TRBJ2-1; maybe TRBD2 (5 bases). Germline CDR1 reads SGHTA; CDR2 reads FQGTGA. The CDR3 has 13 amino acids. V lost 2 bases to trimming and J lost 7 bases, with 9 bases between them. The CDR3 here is CASSLSGENEQFF. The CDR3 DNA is TGTGCCAGCAGCTTATCCGGGGAAAATGAGCAGTTCTTC.

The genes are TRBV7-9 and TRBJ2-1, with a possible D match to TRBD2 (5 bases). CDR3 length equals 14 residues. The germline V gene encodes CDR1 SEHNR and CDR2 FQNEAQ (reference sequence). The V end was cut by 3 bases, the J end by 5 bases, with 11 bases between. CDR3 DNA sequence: TGTGCCAGCAGCTTTGGAGCGGTAGACAATGAGCAGTTCTTC. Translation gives CASSFGAVDNEQFF.